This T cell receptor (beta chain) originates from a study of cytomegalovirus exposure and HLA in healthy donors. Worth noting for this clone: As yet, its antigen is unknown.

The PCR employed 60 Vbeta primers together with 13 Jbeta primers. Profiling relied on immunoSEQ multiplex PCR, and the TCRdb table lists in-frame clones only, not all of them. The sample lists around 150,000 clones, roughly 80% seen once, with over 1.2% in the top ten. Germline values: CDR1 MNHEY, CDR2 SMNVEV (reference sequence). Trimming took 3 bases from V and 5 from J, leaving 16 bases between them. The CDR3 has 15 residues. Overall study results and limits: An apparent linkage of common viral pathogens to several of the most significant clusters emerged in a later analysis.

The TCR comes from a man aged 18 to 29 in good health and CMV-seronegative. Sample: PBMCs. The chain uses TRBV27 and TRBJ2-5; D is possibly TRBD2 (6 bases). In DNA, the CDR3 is TGTGCCAGCAGTTTTGGGGGTCGGGAGATGGAGACCCAGTACTTC. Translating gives CASSFGGREMETQYF.